The 4 T cell receptor beta chains in this list originate from one sample, sequenced in a study of CD8 T cells in ankylosing spondylitis. Study findings and constraints: Ankylosing spondylitis blood seemed to carry a telltale TCR beta motif made of fewer than ten highly homologous variants.

The antigens these receptors bind are not known. In TCRdb, the 5' RACE reads were re-called with MiXCR into one record per CDR3 protein. The sample yields approximately 550,000 distinct CDR3 sequences, 9.5% to 15% seen once. Sequencing input: blood, either unsorted or a sorted T cell fraction (not recorded which). These receptor sequences come from a male donor with ankylosing spondylitis.

V is TRBV7-9 and J is TRBJ1-4; 8 positions match TRBD1. The junction had 11 bases not matched to a gene; V was cut back by 7 bases and J by 7 bases. CDR1 is SEHNR and CDR2 is FQNEAQ in the germline V gene (reference sequence). This CDR3 is built from 15 residues. The CDR3 sequence: CASISGGQATEKLFF. The CDR3 region has the DNA TGTGCCAGCATCTCGGGGGGACAGGCCACTGAAAAACTGTTTTTT.

This clonotype was counted at least ten times. This sequence joins TRBV5-1 and TRBJ2-5; unclear D gene. This CDR3 region has 13 residues. V was pared by 1 base and J by 1 base, with 5 bases between. Germline values: CDR1 SGHRS, CDR2 YFSETQ. The CDR3 spells CASSLTTQETQYF. For the CDR3, the DNA is TGCGCCAGCAGCTTGACTACCCAAGAGACCCAGTACTTC.

There are a few counts of this clonotype. This rearrangement joins TRBV24-1 to TRBJ1-2, with D possibly TRBD1 on 5 matching bases. Trimming shortened V by 2 bases and J by 4 bases, and 10 bases separated the two germline ends. There are 14 residues in the CDR3. Germline V gene sequence: CDR1 KGHDR, CDR2 SFDVKD. CDR3 nucleotides: TGTGCCACCAGTGATTCGCGGGGACCCTATGGCTACACCTTC. This gives the protein CATSDSRGPYGYTF.

The chain employs TRBV3-1 and TRBJ1-2; no firm D call. Between the trimmed V and J ends, which lost 0 bases and 4 bases, there was a span of 9 bases. The CDR3 spans 14 residues. Germline V gene sequence: CDR1 LGHDT, CDR2 YNNKEL (reference sequence). DNA of the CDR3: TGTGCCAGCAGCCAAGAGGTGGGATTCTATGGCTACACCTTC. Protein product: CASSQEVGFYGYTF.